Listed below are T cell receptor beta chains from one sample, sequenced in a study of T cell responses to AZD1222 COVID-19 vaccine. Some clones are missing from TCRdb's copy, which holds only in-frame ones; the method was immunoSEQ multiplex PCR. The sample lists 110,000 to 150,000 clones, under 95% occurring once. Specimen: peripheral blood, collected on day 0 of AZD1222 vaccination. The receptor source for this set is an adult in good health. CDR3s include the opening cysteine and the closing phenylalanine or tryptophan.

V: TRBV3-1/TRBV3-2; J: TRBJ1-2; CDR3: CASTPGQGLYGYTF
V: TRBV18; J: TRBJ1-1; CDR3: CASSPAPGDTEAFF
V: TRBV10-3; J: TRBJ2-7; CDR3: CAISVRTSSYEQYF
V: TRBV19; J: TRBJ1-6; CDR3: CASSMSVPQSSYNSPLHF
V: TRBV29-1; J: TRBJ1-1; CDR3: CSTKLQVNTEAFF
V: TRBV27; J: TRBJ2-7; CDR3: CASSLLPGPSSEQYF
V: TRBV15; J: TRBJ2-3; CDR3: CATSRDLISGSTDTQYF
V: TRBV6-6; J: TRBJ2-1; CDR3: CASSYGGIYNEQFF
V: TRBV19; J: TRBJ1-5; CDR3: CASSFGRSNQPQHF
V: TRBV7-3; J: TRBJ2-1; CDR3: CASSLTGATASYNEQFF
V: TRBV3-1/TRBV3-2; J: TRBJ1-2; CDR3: CASSTRSTGHGYTF
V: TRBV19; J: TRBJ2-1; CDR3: CASNLRTSSYNEQFF
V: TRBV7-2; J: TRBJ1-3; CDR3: CASSRTGYTIYF
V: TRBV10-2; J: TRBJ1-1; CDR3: CASSESTGSGTEAFF
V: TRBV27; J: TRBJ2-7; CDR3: CASKGHEQYF
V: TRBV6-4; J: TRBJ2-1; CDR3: CASSENPDGSFNEQFF
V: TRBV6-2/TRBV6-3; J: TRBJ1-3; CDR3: CASSYSISAGNTIYF